This TCR beta chain was observed in a study of T cell clones after liver transplantation. Assay: immunoSEQ multiplex PCR; the TCRdb copy retains only in-frame clones and omits some. The sample carries about 70,000 clones, about four fifths recorded once. Looked up from germline, CDR1 is KGHSH and CDR2 is LQKENI. This CDR3 is 14 amino acids long. Trimming cost V 2 bases and J 5 bases, with 13 bases left between them. The sequencing used CD4+ T cells from blood, collected 12 months after liver transplant. This chain uses TRBV18 with TRBJ2-7; no definite D call. The sequence derives from a human patient who received a liver transplant. Some T cells could come from the graft donor. The CDR3 DNA reads as TGTGCCAGCTCACCAGTAGGGAAAGGCAACGAGCAGTACTTC. It encodes CASSPVGKGNEQYF. The full variable domain, completed using reference TRBV18 and TRBJ2-7, is NAGVMQNPRHLVRRRGQEARLRCSPMKGHSHVYWYRQLPEEGLKFMVYLQKENIIDESGMPKERFSAEFPKEGPSILRIQQVVRGDSAAYFCASSPVGKGNEQYFGPGTRLTVT.